These T cell receptor beta chains were read from a single sample in a study. TCRdb called the 5' RACE reads again in MiXCR, with one record for every CDR3 protein. The sample lists some 62,000 distinct CDR3 sequences, 30% occurring once. The sample was tumor-infiltrating naive CD4+ T cells sorted from the breast tumor. These receptors were obtained from a female donor with breast cancer. Each CDR3 is given without its conserved first and last residue. D genes are given only for firm matches.

>TRBJ2-2|-|TRBV4-1
ASSQGTGELF
>TRBJ1-5|-|TRBV6-6
TSSLDTGDQPQH
>TRBJ2-2|TRBD2|TRBV20-1
SARDYGGGGTGELF
>TRBJ2-1|TRBD2|TRBV7-2
ASSLEGTSGRFLTRQI
>TRBJ1-3|-|TRBV9
ASSVEARPDSGNTIY
>TRBJ2-3|-|TRBV9
ASSKGRGFEDTQY
>TRBJ1-5|-|TRBV5-1
ASSLAGWGNQPQH
>TRBJ1-6|-|TRBV7-9
ASNRGEGNSPLH
>TRBJ2-2|-|TRBV5-1
ASSLDPSGELF
>TRBJ2-7|-|TRBV6-1
ASSPIRETPGQY
>TRBJ2-5|TRBD1|TRBV12-3/TRBV12-4
ASSPGGSYQETRY
>TRBJ2-7|TRBD1|TRBV7-2
ASSFTRGSRYEQY
>TRBJ2-1|-|TRBV20-1
SARVGTAGNEQF
>TRBJ2-1|TRBD2|TRBV5-1
ASRGLAGDFFKNEQF
>TRBJ2-2|-|TRBV11-3
ASSLYGGELF
>TRBJ2-5|TRBD1|TRBV12-3/TRBV12-4
ASSLRGPTTEETQY
>TRBJ2-1|-|TRBV2
ASSLGAAYNEQF
>TRBJ2-7|TRBD2|TRBV6-5
ASSSRVGSGRVVYEQY
>TRBJ1-2|TRBD1|TRBV5-1
ASRTGEDGYT
>TRBJ2-3|-|TRBV19
ASSIRGIGDTQY
>TRBJ2-1|-|TRBV27
ASSSSRLAISYNEQF
>TRBJ2-1|-|TRBV6-5
ASSPGDEQF
>TRBJ2-1|TRBD2|TRBV4-2
ASSQRGLAANGQF